A selection of T cell receptor beta chains follows, all from one sample in a study of blood T cell repertoires in COVID-19. Only in-frame clones appear in the TCRdb table, and some are missing; sequencing was by immunoSEQ multiplex PCR. The repertoire holds around 270,000 clones, with 88% as singletons. Sequencing input: peripheral blood. The origin of the receptors is a man in his 60s who had recovered from COVID-19. Each CDR3 is given with its conserved first and last residue. A D gene is named only where the DNA matches it firmly. Expanded clones get a size class; other rows say once, few or many, or leave the size out.

j_call,v_call,d_call,clone_size,cdr3_aa,cdr3_nt
TRBJ2-1,TRBV4-2,TRBD2,.,CASSQYTSGGRKSSYNEQFF,TGTGCCAGCAGCCAATATACTAGCGGGGGCCGAAAAAGCTCCTACAATGAGCAGTTCTTC
TRBJ1-6,TRBV2,TRBD1,.,CAKGDFGTGVSPLHF,TGTGCCAAGGGGGATTTTGGGACAGGGGTCTCACCCCTCCACTTT
TRBJ2-3,TRBV2,TRBD1,few,CASSEDRGLDTQYF,TGTGCCAGCAGTGAGGACAGGGGGTTAGATACGCAGTATTTT
TRBJ1-1,TRBV7-9,.,.,CASSLGQNTEAFF,TGTGCCAGCAGCTTAGGACAGAACACTGAAGCTTTCTTT
TRBJ2-1,TRBV19,TRBD2,.,CASSIVAGGINEQFF,TGTGCCAGTAGTATAGTTGCGGGGGGCATCAATGAGCAGTTCTTC
TRBJ1-5,TRBV29-1,.,once,CSVLWGDQPNINQPQHF,TGCAGCGTTCTCTGGGGGGACCAACCGAACATCAATCAGCCCCAGCATTTT
TRBJ1-2,TRBV5-4,.,.,CASSFWSSQAYGYTF,TGTGCCAGCAGCTTTTGGTCGTCACAGGCGTATGGCTACACCTTC
TRBJ2-3,TRBV9,.,.,CASSVAGSGRHTQYF,TGTGCCAGCAGCGTAGCGGGATCAGGCAGGCATACGCAGTATTTT
TRBJ2-5,TRBV6-1,TRBD1,.,CASSDVTGLVETQYF,TGTGCCAGCAGTGATGTGACAGGGCTAGTGGAGACCCAGTACTTC
TRBJ2-3,TRBV11-3,TRBD2,.,CASSSGLAGISTDTQYF,TGTGCCAGCAGTTCGGGACTAGCAGGAATTAGCACAGATACGCAGTATTTT
TRBJ2-3,TRBV5-4,TRBD2,.,CASSLLSTSGGTDTQYF,TGTGCCAGCAGCTTGTTGTCGACTAGCGGCGGCACAGATACGCAGTATTTT
TRBJ1-5,TRBV19,.,.,CASILGGSNQPQHF,TGTGCCAGTATCCTCGGGGGTAGCAATCAGCCCCAGCATTTT
TRBJ2-7,TRBV18,.,.,CASSPSGSYEQYF,TGTGCCAGCTCACCTTCCGGCTCCTACGAGCAGTACTTC
TRBJ1-5,TRBV6-2/TRBV6-3,TRBD1,.,CASSSAGQGLSNQPQHF,TGTGCCAGCAGTTCCGCCGGACAGGGACTTAGCAATCAGCCCCAGCATTTT
TRBJ2-7,TRBV7-9,TRBD2,.,CASSLSGGVDEQYF,TGTGCCAGCAGCTTGAGCGGGGGGGTCGACGAGCAGTACTTC
TRBJ1-5,TRBV12-3/TRBV12-4,.,.,CASRQGMDQPQHF,TGTGCCAGCAGGCAGGGGATGGATCAGCCCCAGCATTTT
TRBJ2-7,TRBV7-9,TRBD1,.,CASSFRDRGSYEQYF,TGTGCCAGCAGCTTCCGGGACAGGGGCTCCTACGAGCAGTACTTC
TRBJ2-7,TRBV5-6,TRBD1,.,CASSFTGTGDYEQYF,TGTGCCAGCAGCTTTACCGGGACAGGGGACTACGAGCAGTACTTC
TRBJ2-7,TRBV6-5,TRBD2,.,CASRPSGAPGEQYF,TGTGCCAGCAGACCTAGCGGGGCCCCGGGGGAGCAGTACTTC
TRBJ1-5,TRBV19,TRBD1,.,CASSTRTGFGDQPQHF,TGTGCCAGTAGTACCCGGACAGGGTTCGGGGATCAGCCCCAGCATTTT
TRBJ2-7,TRBV9,.,.,CASSVGDSPRQQYF,TGTGCCAGCAGCGTAGGCGATAGCCCTAGGCAGCAGTACTTC
TRBJ1-1,TRBV6-6,TRBD1,.,CASSYLGTGRYTEAFF,TGTGCCAGCAGTTACTTGGGGACAGGGCGATACACTGAAGCTTTCTTT
TRBJ1-5,TRBV9,TRBD1,.,CASSVSGGHQPQHF,TGTGCCAGCAGCGTTTCAGGGGGCCATCAGCCCCAGCATTTT
TRBJ1-2,TRBV7-9,.,.,CASRQNYGYTF,TGTGCCAGCAGGCAGAACTATGGCTACACCTTC
TRBJ1-1,TRBV5-1,TRBD1,.,CASSLNRRGQGYFETFF,TGCGCCAGCAGCTTAAACAGACGGGGACAGGGGTACTTCGAGACTTTCTTT
TRBJ1-2,TRBV24-1,.,.,CATSDKSPDLPKNF,TGTGCCACCAGTGATAAATCCCCCGACTTACCAAAAAACTTC
TRBJ2-1,TRBV9,.,.,CASSVGPSSNEQFF,TGTGCCAGCAGCGTAGGGCCTAGCAGCAATGAGCAGTTCTTC
TRBJ1-3,TRBV15,TRBD1,.,CATSGTASGNTIYF,TGTGCCACCAGCGGGACAGCATCTGGAAACACCATATATTTT
TRBJ1-5,TRBV6-5,.,few,CASTRDNNQPQHF,TGTGCCAGCACCCGAGACAATAATCAGCCCCAGCATTTT
TRBJ2-1,TRBV10-1,TRBD2,.,CASSATNPSGNNEQFF,TGCGCCAGCAGTGCTACAAATCCTAGCGGGAACAATGAGCAGTTCTTC
TRBJ1-1,TRBV27,TRBD1,.,CASRYRGVMNTEAFF,TGTGCCAGCAGATACAGGGGGGTCATGAACACTGAAGCTTTCTTT